This T cell receptor beta chain was observed in a study of blood T cell repertoires in COVID-19. Profiling relied on immunoSEQ multiplex PCR, and the TCRdb table lists in-frame clones only, not all of them. The data contain approximately 70,000 clones, about four fifths of them singletons. The V gene's germline CDR1 is LNHDA and CDR2 SQIVND (reference sequence). The trim removed 1 base at V and 6 bases at J, leaving 2 bases unmatched. CDR3 length equals 13 residues. The clonotype originates from a woman aged 60 to 75 with acute or convalescent COVID-19. Input material: peripheral blood. This chain joins TRBV19 and TRBJ2-7; 8 nucleotides match TRBD1. The CDR3 DNA is TGTGCCAGTAGTATAGGGACAGGGCGCGAGCAGTACTTC. Translating gives CASSIGTGREQYF.